This T cell receptor beta chain appears in the sequencing data of a study of shared clonotypes between healthy human individuals. General study results and limits: Generally, naive subsets came out with larger estimated richness than memory subsets. Shared across a few donors were about 4.8% of the naive CD4 clonotypes. For sorted subsets, rarefaction showed incomplete sequencing despite large depth.

150 to 250 ng DNA, 30,000 or so T cell genomes, went into each sorted-subset replicate PCR. Using immunoSEQ multiplex PCR, the repertoire was profiled, and TCRdb retains in-frame clones only, with some absent. The table records more than 2,000,000 clones, just over 90% of them present only once. The ends lost 5 bases at V and 2 bases at J; junction bases unmatched: 5. This CDR3 is 14 amino acids long. Germline V lookup: CDR1 LNHDA, CDR2 SQIVND (reference sequence). As for this clone: Its antigen is as yet unknown.

The genes are TRBV19 and TRBJ2-5, with 7 bases aligning to TRBD2. Material: naive CD4+ T cells sorted from blood. Stated subset: CD45RA+ positively selected. The TCR originated in a man between 18 and 29 years old in good health. In DNA form, the CDR3 reads TGTGCCAGTAGTCGGGCTAGCGGTCAAGAGACCCAGTACTTC. Translating it yields CASSRASGQETQYF.